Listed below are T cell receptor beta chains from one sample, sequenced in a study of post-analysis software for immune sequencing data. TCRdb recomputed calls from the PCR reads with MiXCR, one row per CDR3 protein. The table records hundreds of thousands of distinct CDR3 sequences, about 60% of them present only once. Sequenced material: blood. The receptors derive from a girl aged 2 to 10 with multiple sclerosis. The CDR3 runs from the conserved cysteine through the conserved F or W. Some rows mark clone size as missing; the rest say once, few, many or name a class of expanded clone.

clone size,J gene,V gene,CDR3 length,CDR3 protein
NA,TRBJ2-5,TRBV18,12,CASSPVLETQYF
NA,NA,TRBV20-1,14,CSASGEGTRETQYF
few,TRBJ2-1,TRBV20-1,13,CSARELVPDEQFF
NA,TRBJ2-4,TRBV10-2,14,CASSGQQGKNIQYF
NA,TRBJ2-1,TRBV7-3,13,CASSLTLKDYPFF
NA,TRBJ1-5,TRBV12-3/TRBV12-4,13,CASTSDINQPQHF
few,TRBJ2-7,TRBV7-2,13,CASSLAGTGNQYF
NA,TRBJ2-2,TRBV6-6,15,CASRDTSGRTGELFF
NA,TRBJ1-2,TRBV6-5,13,CASTKTGGYGYTF
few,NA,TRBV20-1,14,CSAQASGSSYEQYF
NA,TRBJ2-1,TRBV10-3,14,CAISVGRRGNEQFF
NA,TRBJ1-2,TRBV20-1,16,CSARGGTGPANYGYTF
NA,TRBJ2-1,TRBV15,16,CATSRDRQGSYNEQFF
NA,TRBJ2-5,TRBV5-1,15,CASSLSHRGLETQYF
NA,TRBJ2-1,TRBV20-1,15,CSATQSRGSYNEQFF
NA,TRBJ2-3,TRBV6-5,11,CASGRTDTQYF
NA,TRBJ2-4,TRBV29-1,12,CSVGDRENIQYF
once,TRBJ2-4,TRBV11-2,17,CASSPPAGNLAKNIQYF
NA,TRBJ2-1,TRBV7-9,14,CASSLEVLQVEQFF
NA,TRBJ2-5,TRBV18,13,CASFREQQGTQYF
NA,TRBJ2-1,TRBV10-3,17,CAISESSRSGSYNEQFF
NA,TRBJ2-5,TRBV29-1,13,CSVDAGDGETQYF
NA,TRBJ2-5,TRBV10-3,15,CASQGQAEGQETQYF
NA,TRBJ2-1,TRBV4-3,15,CASSPAGGGAYEQFF
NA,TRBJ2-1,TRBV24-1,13,CATSESGLSEQFF
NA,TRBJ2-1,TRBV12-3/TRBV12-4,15,CASSPGLAGLYEQFF